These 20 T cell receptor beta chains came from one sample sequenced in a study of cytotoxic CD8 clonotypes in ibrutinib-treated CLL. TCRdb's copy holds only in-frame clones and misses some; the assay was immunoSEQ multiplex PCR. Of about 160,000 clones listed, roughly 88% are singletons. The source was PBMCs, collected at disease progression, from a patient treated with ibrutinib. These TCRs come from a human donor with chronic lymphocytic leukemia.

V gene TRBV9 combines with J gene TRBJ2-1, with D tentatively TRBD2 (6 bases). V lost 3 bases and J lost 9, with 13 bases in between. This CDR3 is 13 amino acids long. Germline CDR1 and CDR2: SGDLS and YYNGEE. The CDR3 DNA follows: TGTGCCAGCAGCGCCCGACTAGGCGGTGAGCAGTTCTTC. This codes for CASSARLGGEQFF.

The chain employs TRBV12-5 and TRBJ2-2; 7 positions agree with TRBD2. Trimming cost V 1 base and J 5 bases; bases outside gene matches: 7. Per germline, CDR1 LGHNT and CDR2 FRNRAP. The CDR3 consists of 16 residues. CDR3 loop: CASGLGVTSWTGELFF. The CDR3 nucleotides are TGTGCTAGTGGTTTGGGCGTGACTAGCTGGACCGGGGAGCTGTTTTTT. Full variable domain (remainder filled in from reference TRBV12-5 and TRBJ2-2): DARVTQTPRHKVTEMGQEVTMRCQPILGHNTVFWYRQTMMQGLELLAYFRNRAPLDDSGMPKDRFSAEMPDATLATLKIQPSEPRDSAVYFCASGLGVTSWTGELFFGEGSRLTVL.

The chain's CDR3 is CASSPLYGSEQFF. The CDR3 DNA reads as TGTGCCAGCAGCCCCCTCTACGGTAGTGAGCAGTTCTTC. The rearrangement links TRBV7-3 to TRBJ2-1, with D hard to call. The germline V and J ends were trimmed by 5 bases and 9 bases, with 14 bases remaining between them. The germline CDR1 and CDR2 sequences are SGHTA and FQGTGA. The CDR3 has 13 amino acids.

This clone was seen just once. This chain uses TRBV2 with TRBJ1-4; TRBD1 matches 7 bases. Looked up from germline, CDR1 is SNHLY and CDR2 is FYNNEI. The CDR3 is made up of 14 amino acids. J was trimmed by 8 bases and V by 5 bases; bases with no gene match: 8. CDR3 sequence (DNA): TGTGCCAGCAGTCCTGGGACAGTTGTAGAAAAACTGTTTTTT. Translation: CASSPGTVVEKLFF.

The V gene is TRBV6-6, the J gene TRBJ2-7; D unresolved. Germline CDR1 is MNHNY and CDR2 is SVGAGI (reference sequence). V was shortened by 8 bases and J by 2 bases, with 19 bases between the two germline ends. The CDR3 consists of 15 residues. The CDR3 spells CASSLYSSLAYEQYF. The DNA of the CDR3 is TGTGCCAGCTCCTTATACTCCAGTCTCGCCTACGAGCAGTACTTC.

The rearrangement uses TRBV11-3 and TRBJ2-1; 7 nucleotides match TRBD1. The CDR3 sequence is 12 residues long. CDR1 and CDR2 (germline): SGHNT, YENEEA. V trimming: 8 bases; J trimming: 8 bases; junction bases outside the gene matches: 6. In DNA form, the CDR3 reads TGTGCCAGCTCGGACAGGCTGGATGAGCAGTTCTTC. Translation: CASSDRLDEQFF.

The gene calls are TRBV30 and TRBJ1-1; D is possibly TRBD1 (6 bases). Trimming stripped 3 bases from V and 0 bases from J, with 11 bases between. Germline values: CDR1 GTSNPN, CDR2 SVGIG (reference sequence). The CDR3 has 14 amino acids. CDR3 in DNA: TGTGCCTGGAGCGGGGGGCACATGAACACTGAAGCTTTCTTT. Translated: CAWSGGHMNTEAFF.

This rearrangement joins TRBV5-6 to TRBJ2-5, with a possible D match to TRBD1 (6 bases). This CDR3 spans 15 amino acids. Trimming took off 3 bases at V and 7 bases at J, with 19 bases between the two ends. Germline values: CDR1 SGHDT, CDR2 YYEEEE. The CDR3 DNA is TGTGCCAGCAGCTCGCTCCCGGACAGTCGCGGGACCCAGTACTTC. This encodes CASSSLPDSRGTQYF.

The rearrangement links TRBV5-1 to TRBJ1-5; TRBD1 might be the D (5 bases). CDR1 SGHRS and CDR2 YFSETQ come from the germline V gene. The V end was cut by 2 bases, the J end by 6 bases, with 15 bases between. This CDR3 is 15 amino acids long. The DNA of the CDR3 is TGCGCCAGCAGCTTCGGGACGACGTTCGGTCAGCCCCAGCATTTT. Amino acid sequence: CASSFGTTFGQPQHF.

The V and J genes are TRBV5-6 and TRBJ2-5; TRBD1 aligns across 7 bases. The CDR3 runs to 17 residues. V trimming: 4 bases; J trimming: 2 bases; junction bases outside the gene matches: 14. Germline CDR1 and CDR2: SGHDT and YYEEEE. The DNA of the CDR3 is TGTGCCAGCAGCCCGAAATCCGGGACAGCGAAACAAGAGACCCAGTACTTC. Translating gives CASSPKSGTAKQETQYF.

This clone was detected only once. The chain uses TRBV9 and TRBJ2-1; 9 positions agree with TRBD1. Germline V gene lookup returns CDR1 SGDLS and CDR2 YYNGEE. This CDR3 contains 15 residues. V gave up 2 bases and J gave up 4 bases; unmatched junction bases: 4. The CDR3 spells CASSVRDREYNEQFF. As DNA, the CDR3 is TGTGCCAGCAGCGTCCGGGACAGGGAATACAATGAGCAGTTCTTC.

The CDR3 DNA follows: TGTGCCAGCAGCTCACCGACAGGGGAGGGCTACGAGCAGTACTTC. Amino acid sequence: CASSSPTGEGYEQYF. This chain links TRBV7-9 with TRBJ2-7, with D perhaps TRBD1 (8 bases). The V end lost 4 bases, the J end lost 3 bases, and 16 bases lay between the germline ends. Germline V gene lookup returns CDR1 SEHNR and CDR2 FQNEAQ (reference sequence). This CDR3 region has 15 residues. The whole variable domain, filled in from reference TRBV7-9 and TRBJ2-7, reads DTGVSQNPRHKITKRGQNVTFRCDPISEHNRLYWYRQTLGQGPEFLTYFQNEAQLEKSRLLSDRFSAERPKGSFSTLEIQRTEQGDSAMYLCASSSPTGEGYEQYFGPGTRLTVT.

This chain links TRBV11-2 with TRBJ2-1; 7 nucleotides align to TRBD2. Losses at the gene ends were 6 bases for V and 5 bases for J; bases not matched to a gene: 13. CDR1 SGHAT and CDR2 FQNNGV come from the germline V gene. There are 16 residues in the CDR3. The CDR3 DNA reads TGTGCCAGCAGTTCAAAGGCGGTACTAGCGAACAATGAGCAGTTCTTC. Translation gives CASSSKAVLANNEQFF.

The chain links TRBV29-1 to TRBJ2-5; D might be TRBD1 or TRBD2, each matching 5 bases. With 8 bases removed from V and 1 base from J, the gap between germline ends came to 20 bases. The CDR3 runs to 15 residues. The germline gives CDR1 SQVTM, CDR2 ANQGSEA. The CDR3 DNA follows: TGCAGCTCACGAGGGTCAGCAGGGACCCAAGAGACCCAGTACTTC. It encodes CSSRGSAGTQETQYF.

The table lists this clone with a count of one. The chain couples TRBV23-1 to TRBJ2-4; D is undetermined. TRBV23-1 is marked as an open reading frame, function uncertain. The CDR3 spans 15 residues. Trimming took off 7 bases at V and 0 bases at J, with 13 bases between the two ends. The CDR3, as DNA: TGCGCCAGCACCCAACCCATAGAAGCCAAAAACATTCAGTACTTC. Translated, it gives CASTQPIEAKNIQYF.

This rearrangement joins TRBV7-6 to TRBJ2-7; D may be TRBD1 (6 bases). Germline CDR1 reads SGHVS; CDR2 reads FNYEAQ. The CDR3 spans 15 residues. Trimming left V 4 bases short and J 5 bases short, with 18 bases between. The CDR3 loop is CASSSLTGTIHEQYF. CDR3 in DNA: TGTGCCAGCAGCTCCCTTACCGGGACAATCCACGAGCAGTACTTC.

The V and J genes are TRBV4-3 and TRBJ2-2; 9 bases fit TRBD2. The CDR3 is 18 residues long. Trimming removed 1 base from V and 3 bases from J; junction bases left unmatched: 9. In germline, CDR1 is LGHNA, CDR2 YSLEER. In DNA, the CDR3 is TGCGCCAGCAGCCAAGTCCTCTTTAGCGGGAGATACACCGGGGAGCTGTTTTTT. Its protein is CASSQVLFSGRYTGELFF.

The CDR3 coding sequence is TGTGCCAGCAGCTTACTAGGAACCGGGGAGCTGTTTTTT. This translates into CASSLLGTGELFF. This chain uses TRBV7-3 with TRBJ2-2; D gene unclear. CDR1 is SGHTA, CDR2 FQGTGA, per germline. Deletions cut 2 bases from V and 5 bases from J, with 6 bases between. The CDR3 extends over 13 amino acids. Full variable domain (remainder filled in from reference TRBV7-3 and TRBJ2-2): GAGVSQTPSNKVTEKGKYVELRCDPISGHTALYWYRQSLGQGPEFLIYFQGTGAADDSGLPNDRFFAVRPEGSVSTLKIQRTERGDSAVYLCASSLLGTGELFFGEGSRLTVL.

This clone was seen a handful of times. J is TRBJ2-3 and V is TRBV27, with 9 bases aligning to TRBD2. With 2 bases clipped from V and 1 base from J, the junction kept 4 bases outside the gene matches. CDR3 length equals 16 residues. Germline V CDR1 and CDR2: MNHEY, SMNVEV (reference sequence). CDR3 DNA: TGTGCCAGCAGTTTAATGGCTAGCGGGGGCACAGATACGCAGTATTTT. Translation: CASSLMASGGTDTQYF.

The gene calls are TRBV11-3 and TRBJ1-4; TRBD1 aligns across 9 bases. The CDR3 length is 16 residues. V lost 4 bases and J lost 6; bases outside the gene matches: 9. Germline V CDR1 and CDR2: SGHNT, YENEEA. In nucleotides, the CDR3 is TGTGCCAGCAGCTCCGGACGACAGGGGGGGTATGAAAAACTGTTTTTT. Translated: CASSSGRQGGYEKLFF. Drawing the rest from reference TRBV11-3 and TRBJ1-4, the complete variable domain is EAGVVQSPRYKIIEKKQPVAFWCNPISGHNTLYWYLQNLGQGPELLIRYENEEAVDDSQLPKDRFSAERLKGVDSTLKIQPAELGDSAVYLCASSSGRQGGYEKLFFGSGTQLSVL.